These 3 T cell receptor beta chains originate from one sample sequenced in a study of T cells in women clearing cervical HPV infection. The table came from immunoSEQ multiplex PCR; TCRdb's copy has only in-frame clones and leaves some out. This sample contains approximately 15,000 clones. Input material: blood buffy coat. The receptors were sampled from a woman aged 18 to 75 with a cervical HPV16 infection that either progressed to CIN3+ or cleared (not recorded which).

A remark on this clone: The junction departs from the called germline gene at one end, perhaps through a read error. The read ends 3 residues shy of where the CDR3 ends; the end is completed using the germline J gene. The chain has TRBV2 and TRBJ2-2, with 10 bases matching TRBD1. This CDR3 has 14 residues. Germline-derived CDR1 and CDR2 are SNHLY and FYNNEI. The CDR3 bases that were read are TGTGCCAGAAGGGGACAGGGGAACGCCGGGGAG. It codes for CARRGQGNAGE. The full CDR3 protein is CARRGQGNAGELFF.

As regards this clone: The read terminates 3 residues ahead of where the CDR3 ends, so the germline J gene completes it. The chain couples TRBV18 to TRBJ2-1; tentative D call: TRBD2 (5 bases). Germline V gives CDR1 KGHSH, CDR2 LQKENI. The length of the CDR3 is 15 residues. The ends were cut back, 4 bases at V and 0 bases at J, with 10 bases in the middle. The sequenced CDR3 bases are TGTGCCAGCTCACTAGCGCCGAGCTCCTACAATGAG. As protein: CASSLAPSSYNE. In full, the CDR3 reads CASSLAPSSYNEQFF.

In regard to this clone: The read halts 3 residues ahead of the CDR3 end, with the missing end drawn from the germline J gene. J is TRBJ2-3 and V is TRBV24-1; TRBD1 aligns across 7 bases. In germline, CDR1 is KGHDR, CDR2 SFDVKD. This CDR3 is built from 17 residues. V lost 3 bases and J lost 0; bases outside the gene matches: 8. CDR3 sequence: CATSDIAAGGSTDTQYF. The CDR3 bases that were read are TGTGCCACCAGTGATATCGCCGCAGGGGGTAGCACAGATACG.